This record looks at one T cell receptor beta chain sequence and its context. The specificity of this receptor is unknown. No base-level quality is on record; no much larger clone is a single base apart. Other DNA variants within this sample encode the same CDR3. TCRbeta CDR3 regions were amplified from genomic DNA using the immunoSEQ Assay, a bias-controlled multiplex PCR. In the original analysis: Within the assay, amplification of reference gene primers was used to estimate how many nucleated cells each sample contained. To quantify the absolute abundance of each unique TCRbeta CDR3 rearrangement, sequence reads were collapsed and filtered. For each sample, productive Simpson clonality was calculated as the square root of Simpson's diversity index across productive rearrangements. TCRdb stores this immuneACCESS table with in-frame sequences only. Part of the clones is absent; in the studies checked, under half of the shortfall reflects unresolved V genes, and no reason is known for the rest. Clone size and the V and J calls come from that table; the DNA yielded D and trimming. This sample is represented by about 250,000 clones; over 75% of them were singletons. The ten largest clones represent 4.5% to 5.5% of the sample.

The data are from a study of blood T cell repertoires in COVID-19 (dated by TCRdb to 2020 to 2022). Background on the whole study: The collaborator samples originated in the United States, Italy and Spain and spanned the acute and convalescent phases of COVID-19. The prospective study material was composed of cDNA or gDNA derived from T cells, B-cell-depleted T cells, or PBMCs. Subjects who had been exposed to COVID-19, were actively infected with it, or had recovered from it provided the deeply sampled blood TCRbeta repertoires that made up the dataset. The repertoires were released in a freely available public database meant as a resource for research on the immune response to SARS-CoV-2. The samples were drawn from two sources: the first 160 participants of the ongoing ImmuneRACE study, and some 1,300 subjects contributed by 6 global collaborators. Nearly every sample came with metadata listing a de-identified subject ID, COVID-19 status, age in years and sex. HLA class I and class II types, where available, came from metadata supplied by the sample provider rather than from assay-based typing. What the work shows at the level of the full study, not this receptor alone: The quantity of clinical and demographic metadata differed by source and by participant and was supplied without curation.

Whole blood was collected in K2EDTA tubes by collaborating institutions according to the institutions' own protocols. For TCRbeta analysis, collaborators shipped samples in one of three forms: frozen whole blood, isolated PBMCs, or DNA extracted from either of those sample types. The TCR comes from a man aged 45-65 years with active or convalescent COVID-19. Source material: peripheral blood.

The CDR3 reads as follows: CASSPSGRGTDTQYF. The bases read TGTGCCAGCAGTCCTAGCGGGAGGGGGACAGATACGCAGTATTTT. The chain uses TRBV28 and TRBJ2-3; 12 of the junction bases match TRBD2. The germline V gene specifies MDHEN as CDR1 and SYDVKM as CDR2. The CDR3 runs 15 amino acids, cysteine and phenylalanine included. The read is trimmed to its CDR3 DNA, 45 bases read in frame from base 1. Here V drops 5 bases and J drops 3 bases, and the junction holds 3 bases not matched to any gene.